The 30 T cell receptor beta chains below all came from one sample that was sequenced in a study of cytomegalovirus exposure and HLA in healthy donors. Both 60 Vbeta primers and 13 Jbeta primers went into the PCR. Here immunoSEQ multiplex PCR was the method, and the copy in TCRdb shows in-frame clones only, minus some. Of about 100,000 clones listed, around 80% are singletons. Material for sequencing was PBMCs. The receptors were sampled from a young woman in good health and CMV-seronegative.

This clone appeared a single time. V and J are TRBV5-8 and TRBJ2-3; 9 nucleotides line up with TRBD1. The CDR3 has 16 residues. Germline assignment: CDR1 SGHTS and CDR2 YDEGEE. V shed 4 bases, J shed 1 base, and the junction held 7 bases outside the gene matches. CDR3 sequence reads: CASSTGTGHRTDTQYF. The CDR3 region has the DNA TGTGCCAGCAGCACCGGGACAGGGCACCGCACAGATACGCAGTATTTT.

The chain carries TRBV19 and TRBJ1-4, with 12 bases matching TRBD1. The CDR3 consists of 15 residues. V lost 0 bases and J lost 8; bases outside the gene matches: 1. Germline V gene lookup returns CDR1 LNHDA and CDR2 SQIVND (reference sequence). The CDR3 region has the DNA TGTGCCAGTAGTATAGACGGGACAGGGGGCGAAAAACTGTTTTTT. Translating it yields CASSIDGTGGEKLFF.

J is TRBJ2-1 and V is TRBV18, with 7 bases matching TRBD2. The CDR3 covers 15 residues. The V gene end was trimmed by 3 bases and the J gene end by 11 bases; junction bases not matched to a gene: 13. Germline V lookup: CDR1 KGHSH, CDR2 LQKENI. This CDR3 is CASSPESGKREKQFF. The CDR3 DNA sequence: TGTGCCAGCTCACCCGAATCTGGGAAGCGGGAAAAGCAGTTCTTC.

The rearrangement joins TRBV19 to TRBJ2-3; 10 bases match TRBD2. The CDR3 runs 16 residues. Germline V lookup: CDR1 LNHDA, CDR2 SQIVND (reference sequence). V trimming: 2 bases; J trimming: 6 bases; junction bases outside the gene matches: 8. The CDR3 protein is CASSIRWGTSADTQYF. The CDR3 bases are TGTGCCAGTAGTATACGATGGGGGACTAGCGCGGATACGCAGTATTTT.

Here the CDR3 DNA reads TGTGCCAGCAGCCCGGACAGGGACACTGAAGCTTTCTTT. This encodes CASSPDRDTEAFF. The chain combines TRBV7-2 with TRBJ1-1, with 8 bases fitting TRBD1. The CDR3 runs 13 residues. Germline trimming cut 5 bases from V and 3 bases from J; bases unmatched to any gene: 2. Germline loops: CDR1 SGHTA, CDR2 FQGNSA.

The chain is built from TRBV30 and TRBJ2-7; D remains unclear. The CDR3 consists of 13 residues. The V gene's germline CDR1 is GTSNPN and CDR2 SVGIG (reference sequence). V was cut by 1 base and J by 2 bases, with 9 bases left in between. The CDR3 region is CAWSDIPTYEQYF. In DNA, the CDR3 is TGTGCCTGGAGTGACATCCCCACCTACGAGCAGTACTTC.

J is TRBJ2-5 and V is TRBV6-5, with TRBD2 identical over 9 bases. The J call may be incorrect, as the DNA end agrees better with TRBJ2-7. CDR3 length: 15 residues. Germline V lookup: CDR1 MNHEY, CDR2 SVGAGI. The CDR3 loop is CASSYSAGGPFEQYF. CDR3 in DNA: TGTGCCAGCAGTTACTCGGCGGGAGGGCCTTTCGAGCAGTACTTC.

This chain joins TRBV6-6 and TRBJ2-1; 9 bases align to TRBD2. The CDR3 has 16 residues. Trimming at V came to 6 bases and at J to 0 bases, leaving 6 bases not matched to a gene. CDR1 and CDR2 (germline): MNHNY, SVGAGI (reference sequence). Written as DNA, the CDR3 is TGTGCCAGCAGCGCTAGCGGGGTTATCTCCTACAATGAGCAGTTCTTC. This sequence encodes CASSASGVISYNEQFF.

The chain carries TRBV2 and TRBJ2-7, with 8 positions matching TRBD1. Germline V CDR1 and CDR2: SNHLY, FYNNEI. Unmatched junction bases numbered 10, after V lost 3 bases and J lost 3 bases. CDR3 length equals 16 residues. The CDR3 spells CASSETGQGSGYEQYF. CDR3 DNA sequence: TGTGCCAGCAGTGAGACCGGACAGGGTAGCGGCTACGAGCAGTACTTC.

The chain couples TRBV7-2 to TRBJ2-6; tentative D call: TRBD2 (5 bases). This CDR3 has 16 amino acids. Germline-derived CDR1 and CDR2 are SGHTA and FQGNSA. The V end lost 2 bases, the J end lost 0 bases, and 8 bases lay between the germline ends. CDR3 sequence (DNA): TGTGCCAGCAGCTTAATGGCGGGCTCTGGGGCCAACGTCCTGACTTTC. This gives the protein CASSLMAGSGANVLTF.

This clone was counted once. CDR3: CATSSVRGVTNYGYTF. The CDR3 DNA is TGTGCCACCAGCAGCGTCAGGGGGGTCACCAACTATGGCTACACCTTC. V is TRBV15 and J is TRBJ1-2; the match to TRBD1 covers 7 bases. Losses at the gene ends were 3 bases for V and 2 bases for J; bases not matched to a gene: 9. The CDR3 has 16 amino acids. The germline V gene encodes CDR1 LNHNV and CDR2 YYDKDF (reference sequence).

This rearrangement joins TRBV5-1 to TRBJ2-3, with 7 positions matching TRBD2. There are 16 residues in the CDR3. CDR1 and CDR2 (germline): SGHRS, YFSETQ. The J segment lost 5 bases and the V segment lost 2 bases, leaving 11 bases of the junction unmatched. CDR3 in amino acids: CASSLSGRVGGDTQYF. In nucleotides, the CDR3 is TGCGCCAGCAGCTTATCGGGGAGGGTTGGAGGAGATACGCAGTATTTT.

This clone was observed a handful of times. CDR3 coding DNA: TGCCTCACCAGGGGGCGGGACACCGGGGAGCTGTTTTTT. Amino acid sequence: CLTRGRDTGELFF. The V and J genes are TRBV4-3 and TRBJ2-2, with TRBD1 matching over 8 bases. This CDR3 is 13 amino acids long. Germline loops: CDR1 LGHNA, CDR2 YSLEER.

The rearrangement joins TRBV4-1 to TRBJ2-3; D is perhaps TRBD2 (5 bases). V was cut by 3 bases and J by 0 bases, with 16 bases left in between. The germline V gene has CDR1 MGHRA and CDR2 YSYEKL. CDR3 size: 17 residues. The CDR3 reads CASSQLSLVLSTDTQYF. The CDR3 region has the DNA TGCGCCAGCAGCCAGCTTTCACTAGTCTTAAGCACAGATACGCAGTATTTT.

V gene TRBV28 combines with J gene TRBJ2-5; 7 bases fit TRBD1. Germline CDR1 and CDR2: MDHEN and SYDVKM. CDR3 size: 16 residues. V dropped 3 bases and J dropped 5; count of bases not matched to a gene: 12. The CDR3 DNA is TGTGCCAGCAGTTTGACCCCTCCCGGGACAGCGGAGACCCAGTACTTC. This gives the protein CASSLTPPGTAETQYF.

The chain has TRBV28 and TRBJ1-3, with D uncertain. Germline V gene sequence: CDR1 MDHEN, CDR2 SYDVKM. Trimming removed 5 bases from V and 0 bases from J, with 14 bases in between. The CDR3 sequence is 16 residues long. The CDR3 DNA is TGTGCCAGCAGTCCGATTGGACTGCTCTCTGGAAACACCATATATTTT. As protein: CASSPIGLLSGNTIYF.

The chain couples TRBV7-9 to TRBJ1-1; D might be TRBD1 (5 bases). V was trimmed by 5 bases and J by 0 bases, leaving 25 bases between them. The CDR3 runs to 19 residues. CDR1 is SEHNR, CDR2 FQNEAQ, per germline (reference sequence). CDR3 amino acids: CASSTRVSGGTGMNTEAFF. In DNA, the CDR3 is TGTGCCAGCAGCACCCGGGTCTCTGGAGGGACGGGGATGAACACTGAAGCTTTCTTT.

The chain is built from TRBV11-3 and TRBJ2-1; no firm D call. From germline, CDR1 is SGHNT and CDR2 YENEEA. The CDR3 consists of 13 residues. Between the trimmed V and J ends, which lost 0 bases and 6 bases, there was a span of 6 bases. In DNA, the CDR3 is TGTGCCAGCAGCTTAGATTCCCGCAATGAGCAGTTCTTC. This codes for CASSLDSRNEQFF. Combining the CDR3 with reference TRBV11-3 and TRBJ2-1 gives the whole variable domain EAGVVQSPRYKIIEKKQPVAFWCNPISGHNTLYWYLQNLGQGPELLIRYENEEAVDDSQLPKDRFSAERLKGVDSTLKIQPAELGDSAVYLCASSLDSRNEQFFGPGTRLTVL.

V is TRBV27 and J is TRBJ2-1; 9 nucleotides line up with TRBD2. Trimming at V came to 5 bases and at J to 10 bases, leaving 15 bases not matched to a gene. Germline lookup yields CDR1 MNHEY and CDR2 SMNVEV (reference sequence). This CDR3 is 16 amino acids long. CDR3 nucleotide sequence: TGTGCCAGCAGTCCAACTAGGGCTAGCGGGGTGGGGGAGCAGTTCTTC. This sequence encodes CASSPTRASGVGEQFF.

CDR3 protein: CASSLGDRIGGYTF. The CDR3 DNA is TGTGCCAGCAGCTTAGGGGACAGGATAGGAGGCTACACCTTC. The chain employs TRBV7-9 and TRBJ1-2; 8 bases fit TRBD1. The CDR3 totals 14 residues. Germline CDR1 SEHNR, CDR2 FQNEAQ (reference sequence). Trimming took 1 base from V and 8 from J; bases not matched to a gene: 6.

This clone has just one count. The CDR3 loop is CASSDYFPYEQFF. As DNA, the CDR3 is TGTGCCAGCAGTGATTACTTCCCTTATGAGCAGTTCTTC. The rearrangement joins TRBV6-1 to TRBJ2-1; D gene unclear. Germline values: CDR1 MNHNS, CDR2 SASEGT. Trimming took 3 bases from V and 8 from J, leaving 11 bases between them. The CDR3 loop spans 13 amino acids.

This clone was recorded only once. The CDR3 reads CASTLGDRPNQPQHF. The CDR3 DNA reads as TGTGCCAGCACCCTTGGGGACAGGCCTAATCAGCCCCAGCATTTT. The J gene is TRBJ1-5, the V gene TRBV28; 8 bases fit TRBD1. V lost 7 bases to trimming and J lost 4 bases; unmatched junction nucleotides: 9. Germline V gene lookup returns CDR1 MDHEN and CDR2 SYDVKM. CDR3 length: 15 amino acids.

V and J are TRBV7-2 and TRBJ2-5; D uncertain. Germline assignment: CDR1 SGHTA and CDR2 FQGNSA. Trimming took off 2 bases at V and 5 bases at J, with 6 bases between the two ends. The CDR3 consists of 12 residues. CDR3 residues: CASSLWAETQYF. CDR3 in DNA: TGTGCCAGCAGCTTATGGGCTGAGACCCAGTACTTC.

On this clone: Other DNA sequences in this specimen translate into the identical CDR3. This chain joins TRBV28 and TRBJ1-2; the match to TRBD1 covers 8 bases. The CDR3 runs 15 residues. The germline V gene has CDR1 MDHEN and CDR2 SYDVKM. The trim removed 2 bases at V and 8 bases at J, leaving 10 bases unmatched. CDR3 nucleotide sequence: TGTGCCAGCAGTTTAGGTCGGCAGGGGGCACGAGGCTACACCTTC. It is translated as CASSLGRQGARGYTF.

The chain combines TRBV6-5 with TRBJ2-6; 8 positions match TRBD1. Losses at the gene ends were 8 bases for V and 0 bases for J; bases not matched to a gene: 3. The CDR3 is 15 residues long. Germline assignment: CDR1 MNHEY and CDR2 SVGAGI. The CDR3 DNA is TGTGCCAGCTCGGACAGGGCCTCTGGGGCCAACGTCCTGACTTTC. Translating gives CASSDRASGANVLTF.

The chain is built from TRBV27 and TRBJ2-4; D ambiguous. Germline values: CDR1 MNHEY, CDR2 SMNVEV (reference sequence). This CDR3 contains 15 residues. V dropped 2 bases and J dropped 0 bases, with 8 bases sitting between them. The DNA of the CDR3 is TGTGCCAGCAGTTTAATTCCCCTAGCCAAAAACATTCAGTACTTC. It codes for CASSLIPLAKNIQYF.

CDR3 nucleotides: TGTGCCACCAGACAGATCGACTACGAGCAGTACTTC. It codes for CATRQIDYEQYF. This chain joins TRBV28 and TRBJ2-7, with D possibly matching TRBD1 (5 bases). Trimming took 10 bases from V and 3 from J, leaving 13 bases between them. The CDR3 consists of 12 residues. Germline CDR1 is MDHEN and CDR2 is SYDVKM. The full variable domain, its missing parts supplied by reference TRBV28 and TRBJ2-7, is DVKVTQSSRYLVKRTGEKVFLECVQDMDHENMFWYRQDPGLGLRLIYFSYDVKMKEKGDIPEGYSVSREKKERFSLILESASTNQTSMYLCATRQIDYEQYFGPGTRLTVT.

V usage is TRBV10-3 and J usage is TRBJ2-7; D is perhaps TRBD2 (5 bases). Looked up from germline, CDR1 is ENHRY and CDR2 is SYGVKD. CDR3 length: 17 residues. The ends were cut back, 4 bases at V and 1 base at J, with 20 bases in the middle. The CDR3 is CAISGGEGARGSYEQYF. The CDR3 DNA is TGTGCCATCAGTGGCGGAGAGGGAGCCCGGGGTTCCTACGAGCAGTACTTC.

The chain employs TRBV19 and TRBJ2-1; weak D call: TRBD1 (8 bases). The germline V gene has CDR1 LNHDA and CDR2 SQIVND (reference sequence). Trimming shortened V by 2 bases and J by 4 bases, and 18 bases separated the two germline ends. The length of the CDR3 is 17 residues. The CDR3 DNA sequence: TGTGCCAGTAGTATACCCCCGACAGGGGAGGGTTACAATGAGCAGTTCTTC. It yields the protein CASSIPPTGEGYNEQFF. The variable domain in full, completed from reference TRBV19 and TRBJ2-1, reads DGGITQSPKYLFRKEGQNVTLSCEQNLNHDAMYWYRQDPGQGLRLIYYSQIVNDFQKGDIAEGYSVSREKKESFPLTVTSAQKNPTAFYLCASSIPPTGEGYNEQFFGPGTRLTVL.

This chain joins TRBV6-1 and TRBJ1-5; 10 nucleotides agree with TRBD1. The V and J ends lost 4 bases and 4 bases, in that order; junction bases with no gene match: 7. The CDR3 consists of 16 residues. The germline gives CDR1 MNHNS, CDR2 SASEGT. CDR3 amino acids: CASSGSGTGVNQPQHF. CDR3 bases: TGTGCCAGCAGTGGGTCCGGGACAGGGGTAAATCAGCCCCAGCATTTT.